Below, 2 T cell receptor beta chains from the same sample are listed, as sequenced in a study of early T cells in non-severe SARS-CoV-2 infection. Via MiXCR, TCRdb re-called the 5' RACE reads, giving one row per CDR3 protein. The repertoire holds about 48,000 distinct CDR3 sequences, with around 6.4% as singletons. Here the sequenced sample was whole blood, taken at baseline. The receptors derive from an adult who was a healthcare worker with PCR-confirmed SARS-CoV-2 infection or an uninfected control (not recorded which).

This clonotype has ten or more counts. The chain is built from TRBV20-1 and TRBJ2-7, with D possibly matching TRBD1 (7 bases). Trimming took 6 bases from V and 5 from J, leaving 20 bases between them. The germline V gene has CDR1 DFQATT and CDR2 SNEGSKA (reference sequence). This CDR3 comprises 14 residues. The chain's CDR3 is CSADRVGRVNEQYF. CDR3 nucleotides: TGCAGTGCAGACAGGGTCGGGAGAGTGAACGAGCAGTACTTC.

V and J are TRBV7-2 and TRBJ2-3; possible D gene TRBD2, 6 bases. The CDR3 length is 15 residues. Trimming cost V 6 bases and J 6 bases, with 19 bases left between them. Germline CDR1 is SGHTA and CDR2 is FQGNSA. The CDR3: CASSTRDLSLDTQYF. The CDR3 DNA reads TGTGCCAGCAGTACTAGGGACTTATCCCTGGATACGCAGTATTTT.